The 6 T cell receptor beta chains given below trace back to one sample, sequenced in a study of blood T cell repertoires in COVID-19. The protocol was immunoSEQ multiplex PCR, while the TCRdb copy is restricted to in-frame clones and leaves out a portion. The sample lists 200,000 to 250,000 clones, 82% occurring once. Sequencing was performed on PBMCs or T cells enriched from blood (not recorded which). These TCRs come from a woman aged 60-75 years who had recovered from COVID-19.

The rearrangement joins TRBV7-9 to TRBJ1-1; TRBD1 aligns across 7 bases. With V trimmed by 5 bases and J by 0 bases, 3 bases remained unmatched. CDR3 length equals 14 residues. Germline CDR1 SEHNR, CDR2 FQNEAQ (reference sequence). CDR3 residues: CASSPQGLNTEAFF. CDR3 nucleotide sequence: TGTGCCAGCAGCCCACAGGGGCTGAACACTGAAGCTTTCTTT.

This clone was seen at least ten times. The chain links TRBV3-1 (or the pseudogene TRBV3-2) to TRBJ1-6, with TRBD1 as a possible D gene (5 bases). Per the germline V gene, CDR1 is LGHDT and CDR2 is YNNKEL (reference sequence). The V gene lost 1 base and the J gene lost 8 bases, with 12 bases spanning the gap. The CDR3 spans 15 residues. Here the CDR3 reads CASSQGGVQDSPLHF. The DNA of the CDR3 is TGTGCCAGCAGCCAAGGGGGGGTTCAAGATTCACCCCTCCACTTT.

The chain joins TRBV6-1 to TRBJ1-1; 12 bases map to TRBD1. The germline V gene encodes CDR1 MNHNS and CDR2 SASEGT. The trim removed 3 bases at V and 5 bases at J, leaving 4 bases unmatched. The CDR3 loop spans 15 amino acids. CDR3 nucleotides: TGTGCCAGCAGTGATAGGGACAGGGGGCTAACTGAAGCTTTCTTT. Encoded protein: CASSDRDRGLTEAFF.

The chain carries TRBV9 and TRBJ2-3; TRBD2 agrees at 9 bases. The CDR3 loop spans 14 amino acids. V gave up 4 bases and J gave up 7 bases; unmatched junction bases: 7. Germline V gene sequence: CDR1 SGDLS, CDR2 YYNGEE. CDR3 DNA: TGTGCCAGCAGCCTCAGCGGGGGGACTAATACGCAGTATTTT. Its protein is CASSLSGGTNTQYF. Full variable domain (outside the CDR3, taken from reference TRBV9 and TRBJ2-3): DSGVTQTPKHLITATGQRVTLRCSPRSGDLSVYWYQQSLDQGLQFLIQYYNGEERAKGNILERFSAQQFPDLHSELNLSSLELGDSALYFCASSLSGGTNTQYFGPGTRLTVL.

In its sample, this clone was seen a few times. The CDR3 nucleotides are TGTGCCATCAGTGACCCCCCTGGGCGGGGACCCACTGAAGCTTTCTTT. Protein sequence: CAISDPPGRGPTEAFF. V and J are TRBV10-3 and TRBJ1-1; maybe TRBD1 (5 bases). V gave up 3 bases and J gave up 4 bases, with 18 bases separating them. CDR3 size: 16 residues. Germline CDR1 reads ENHRY; CDR2 reads SYGVKD.

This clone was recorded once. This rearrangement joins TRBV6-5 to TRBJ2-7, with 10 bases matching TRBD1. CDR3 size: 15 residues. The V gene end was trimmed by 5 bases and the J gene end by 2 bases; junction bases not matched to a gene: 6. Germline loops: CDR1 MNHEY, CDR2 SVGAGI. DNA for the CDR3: TGTGCCAGCAGTCGCCGGGACAGGGGTCCCTACGAGCAGTACTTC. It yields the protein CASSRRDRGPYEQYF.